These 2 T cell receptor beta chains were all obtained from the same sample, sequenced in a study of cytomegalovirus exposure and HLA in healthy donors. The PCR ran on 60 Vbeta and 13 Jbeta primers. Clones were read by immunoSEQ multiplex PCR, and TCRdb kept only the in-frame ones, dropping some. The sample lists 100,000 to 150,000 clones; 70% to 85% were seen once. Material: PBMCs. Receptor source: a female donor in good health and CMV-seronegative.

The CDR3 nucleotides are TGTGCCAGCAGCCACAGGGACAGATCTACGGGGCAGTACTTC. Residues: CASSHRDRSTGQYF. The chain is built from TRBV7-3 and TRBJ2-7; 7 bases are shared with TRBD1. The CDR3 totals 14 residues. Looked up from germline, CDR1 is SGHTA and CDR2 is FQGTGA. J was trimmed by 9 bases and V by 5 bases; bases with no gene match: 13. The full variable domain, completed using reference TRBV7-3 and TRBJ2-7, is GAGVSQTPSNKVTEKGKYVELRCDPISGHTALYWYRQSLGQGPEFLIYFQGTGAADDSGLPNDRFFAVRPEGSVSTLKIQRTERGDSAVYLCASSHRDRSTGQYFGPGTRLTVT.

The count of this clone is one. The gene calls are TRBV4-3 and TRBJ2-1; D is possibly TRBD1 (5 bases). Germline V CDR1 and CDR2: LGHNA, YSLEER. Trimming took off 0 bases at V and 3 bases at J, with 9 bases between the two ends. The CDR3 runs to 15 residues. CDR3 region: CASSQDWGSYNEQFF. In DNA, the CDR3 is TGCGCCAGCAGCCAAGATTGGGGCAGCTACAATGAGCAGTTCTTC.